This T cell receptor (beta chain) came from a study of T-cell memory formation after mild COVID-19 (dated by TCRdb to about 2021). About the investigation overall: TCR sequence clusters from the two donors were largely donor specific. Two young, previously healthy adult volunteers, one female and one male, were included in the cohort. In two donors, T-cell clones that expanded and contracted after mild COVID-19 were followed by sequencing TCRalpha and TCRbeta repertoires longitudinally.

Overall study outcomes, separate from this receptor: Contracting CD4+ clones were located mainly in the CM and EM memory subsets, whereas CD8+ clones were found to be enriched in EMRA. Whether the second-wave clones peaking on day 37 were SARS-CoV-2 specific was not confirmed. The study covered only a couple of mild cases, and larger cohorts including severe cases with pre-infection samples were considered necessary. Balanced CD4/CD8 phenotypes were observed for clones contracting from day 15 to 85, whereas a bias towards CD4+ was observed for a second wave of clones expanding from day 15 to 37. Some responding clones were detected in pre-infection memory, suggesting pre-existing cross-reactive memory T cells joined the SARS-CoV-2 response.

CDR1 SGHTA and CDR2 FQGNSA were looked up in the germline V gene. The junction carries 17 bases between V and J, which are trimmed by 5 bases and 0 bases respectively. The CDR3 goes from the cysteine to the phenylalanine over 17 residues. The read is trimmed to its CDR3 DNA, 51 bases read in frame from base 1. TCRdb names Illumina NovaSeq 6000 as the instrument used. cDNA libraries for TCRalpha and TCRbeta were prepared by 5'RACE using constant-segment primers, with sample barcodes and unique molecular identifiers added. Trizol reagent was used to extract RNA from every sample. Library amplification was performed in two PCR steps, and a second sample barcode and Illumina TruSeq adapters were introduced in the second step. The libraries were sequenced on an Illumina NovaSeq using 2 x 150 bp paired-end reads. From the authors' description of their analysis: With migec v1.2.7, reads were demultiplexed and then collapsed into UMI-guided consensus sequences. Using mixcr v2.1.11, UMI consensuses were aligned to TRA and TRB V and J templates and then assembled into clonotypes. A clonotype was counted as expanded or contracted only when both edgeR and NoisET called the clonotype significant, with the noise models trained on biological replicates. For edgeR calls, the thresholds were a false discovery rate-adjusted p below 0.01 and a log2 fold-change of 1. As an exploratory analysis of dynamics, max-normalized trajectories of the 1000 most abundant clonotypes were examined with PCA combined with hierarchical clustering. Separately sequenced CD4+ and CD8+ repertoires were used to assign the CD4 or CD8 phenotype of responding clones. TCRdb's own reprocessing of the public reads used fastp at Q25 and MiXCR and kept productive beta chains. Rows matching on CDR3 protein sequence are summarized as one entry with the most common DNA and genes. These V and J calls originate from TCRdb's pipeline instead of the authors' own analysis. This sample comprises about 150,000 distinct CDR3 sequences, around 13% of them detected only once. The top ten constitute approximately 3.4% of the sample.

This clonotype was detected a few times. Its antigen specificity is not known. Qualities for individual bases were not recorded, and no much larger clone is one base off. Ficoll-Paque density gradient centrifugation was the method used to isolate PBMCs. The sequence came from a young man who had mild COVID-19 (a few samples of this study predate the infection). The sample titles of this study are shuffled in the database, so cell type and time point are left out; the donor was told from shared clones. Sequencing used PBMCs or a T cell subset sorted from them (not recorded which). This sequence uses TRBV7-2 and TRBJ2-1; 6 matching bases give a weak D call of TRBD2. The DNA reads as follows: TGTGCCAGCAGCCCCCTGGGGGGACGGAACTCCTACAATGAGCAGTTCTTC. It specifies CASSPLGGRNSYNEQFF.